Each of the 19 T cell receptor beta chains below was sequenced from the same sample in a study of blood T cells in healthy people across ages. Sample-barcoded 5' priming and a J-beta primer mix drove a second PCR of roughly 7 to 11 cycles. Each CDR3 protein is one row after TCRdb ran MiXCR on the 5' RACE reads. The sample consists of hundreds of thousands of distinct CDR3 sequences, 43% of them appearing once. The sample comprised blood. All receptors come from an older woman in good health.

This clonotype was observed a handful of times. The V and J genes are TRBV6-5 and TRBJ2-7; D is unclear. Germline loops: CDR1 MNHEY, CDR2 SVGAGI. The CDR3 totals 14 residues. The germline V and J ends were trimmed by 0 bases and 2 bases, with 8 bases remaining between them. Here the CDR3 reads CASSYSSGPYEQYF. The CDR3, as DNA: TGTGCCAGCAGTTACTCGTCCGGCCCCTACGAGCAGTACTTC.

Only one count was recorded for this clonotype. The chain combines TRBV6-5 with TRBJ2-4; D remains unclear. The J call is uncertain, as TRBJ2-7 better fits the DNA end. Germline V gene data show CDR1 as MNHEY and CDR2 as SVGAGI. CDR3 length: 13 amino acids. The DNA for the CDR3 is TGTGCCAGCAGCACCAATCCGACACGCGAGCAGTACTTC. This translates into CASSTNPTREQYF.

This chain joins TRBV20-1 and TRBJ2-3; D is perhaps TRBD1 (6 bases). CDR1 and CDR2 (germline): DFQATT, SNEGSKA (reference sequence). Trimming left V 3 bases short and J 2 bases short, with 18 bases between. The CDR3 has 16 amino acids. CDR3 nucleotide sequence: TGCAGTGCTAGTCGGAGACAGGAGGCTTACACAGATACGCAGTATTTT. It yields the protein CSASRRQEAYTDTQYF.

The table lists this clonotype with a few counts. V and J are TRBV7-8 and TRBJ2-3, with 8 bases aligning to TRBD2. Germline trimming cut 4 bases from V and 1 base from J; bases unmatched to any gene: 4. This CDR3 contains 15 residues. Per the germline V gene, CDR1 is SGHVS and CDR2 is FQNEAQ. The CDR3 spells CASSSRSGGTDTQYF. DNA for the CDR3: TGTGCCAGCAGCTCGCGTAGCGGGGGCACAGATACGCAGTATTTT.

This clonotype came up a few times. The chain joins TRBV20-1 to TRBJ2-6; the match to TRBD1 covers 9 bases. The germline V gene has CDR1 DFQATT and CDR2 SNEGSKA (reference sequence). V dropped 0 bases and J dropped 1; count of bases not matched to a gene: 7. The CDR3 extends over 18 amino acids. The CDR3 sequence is CSAREVRTGVSGANVLTF. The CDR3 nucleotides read TGCAGTGCTAGAGAGGTCAGGACAGGGGTTTCTGGGGCCAACGTCCTGACTTTC.

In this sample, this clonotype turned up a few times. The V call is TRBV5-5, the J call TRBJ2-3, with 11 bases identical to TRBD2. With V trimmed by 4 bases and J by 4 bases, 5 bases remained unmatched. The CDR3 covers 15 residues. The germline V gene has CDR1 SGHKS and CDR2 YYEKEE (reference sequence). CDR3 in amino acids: CASSVGLAVSDTQYF. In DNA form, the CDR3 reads TGTGCCAGCAGCGTGGGACTAGCGGTGTCAGATACGCAGTATTTT.

The CDR3 sequence: CASSSGASGGQYNEQFF. The CDR3 nucleotides read TGTGCCAGCAGCTCGGGGGCTAGCGGGGGGCAGTACAATGAGCAGTTCTTC. The chain recombines TRBV11-2 with TRBJ2-1, with TRBD2 matching 11 bases. The CDR3 is 17 residues long. Losses at the gene ends were 4 bases for V and 4 bases for J; bases not matched to a gene: 9. Germline V gene data show CDR1 as SGHAT and CDR2 as FQNNGV.

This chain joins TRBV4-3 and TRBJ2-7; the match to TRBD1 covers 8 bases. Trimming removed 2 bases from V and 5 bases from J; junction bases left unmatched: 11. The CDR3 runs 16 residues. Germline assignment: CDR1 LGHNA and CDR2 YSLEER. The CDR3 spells CASSQSERGRGHEQYF. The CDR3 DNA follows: TGCGCCAGCAGCCAATCCGAACGAGGCAGGGGGCACGAGCAGTACTTC.

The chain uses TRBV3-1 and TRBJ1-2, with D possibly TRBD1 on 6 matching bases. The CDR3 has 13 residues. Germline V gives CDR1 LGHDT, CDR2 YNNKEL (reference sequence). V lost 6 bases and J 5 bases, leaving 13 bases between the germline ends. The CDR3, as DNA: TGTGCCAGCAGGGCAGGGGCGGGATATGGCTACACCTTC. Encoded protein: CASRAGAGYGYTF.

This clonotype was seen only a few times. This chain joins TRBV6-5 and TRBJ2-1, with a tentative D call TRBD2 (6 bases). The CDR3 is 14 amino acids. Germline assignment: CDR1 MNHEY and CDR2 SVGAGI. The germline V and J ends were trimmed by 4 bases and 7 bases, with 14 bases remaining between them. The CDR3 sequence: CASSWWDGGNEQFF. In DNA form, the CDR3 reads TGTGCCAGCAGTTGGTGGGACGGGGGAAATGAGCAGTTCTTC.

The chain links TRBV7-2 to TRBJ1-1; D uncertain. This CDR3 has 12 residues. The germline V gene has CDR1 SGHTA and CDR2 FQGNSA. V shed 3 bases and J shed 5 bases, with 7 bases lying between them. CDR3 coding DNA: TGTGCCAGCAGCTTTGGGATGACTGAAGCTTTCTTT. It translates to CASSFGMTEAFF.

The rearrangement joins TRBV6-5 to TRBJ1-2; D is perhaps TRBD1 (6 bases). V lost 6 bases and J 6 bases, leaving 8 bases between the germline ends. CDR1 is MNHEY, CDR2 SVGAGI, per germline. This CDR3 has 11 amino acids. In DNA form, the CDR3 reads TGTGCCAGCAGCGGGGGCAATGGCTACACCTTC. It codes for CASSGGNGYTF.

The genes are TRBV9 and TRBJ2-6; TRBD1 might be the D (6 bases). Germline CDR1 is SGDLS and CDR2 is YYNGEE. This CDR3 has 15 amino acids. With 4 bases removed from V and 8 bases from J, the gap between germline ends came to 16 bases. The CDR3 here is CASSLGTPSTNVLTF. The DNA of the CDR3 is TGTGCCAGCAGCCTCGGGACACCTTCCACCAACGTCCTGACTTTC.

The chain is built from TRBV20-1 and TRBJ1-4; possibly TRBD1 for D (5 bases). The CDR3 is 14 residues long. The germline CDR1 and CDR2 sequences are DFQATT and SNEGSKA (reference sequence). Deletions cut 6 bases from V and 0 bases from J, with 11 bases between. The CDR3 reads CSALDRTTNEKLFF. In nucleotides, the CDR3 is TGCAGTGCCCTCGACAGAACAACTAATGAAAAACTGTTTTTT.

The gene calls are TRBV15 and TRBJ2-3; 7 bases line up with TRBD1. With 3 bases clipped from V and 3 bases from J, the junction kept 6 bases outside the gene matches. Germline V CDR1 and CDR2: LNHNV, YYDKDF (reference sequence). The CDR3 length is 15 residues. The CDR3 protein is CATSSRQGGTDTQYF. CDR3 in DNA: TGTGCCACCAGCAGCCGACAGGGTGGGACAGATACGCAGTATTTT.

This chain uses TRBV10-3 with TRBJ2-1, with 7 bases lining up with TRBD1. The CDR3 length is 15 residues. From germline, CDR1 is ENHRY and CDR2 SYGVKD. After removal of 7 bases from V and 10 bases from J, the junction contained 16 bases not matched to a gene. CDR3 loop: CAITEGAGSSYEQFF. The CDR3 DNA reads TGTGCCATCACAGAGGGGGCAGGGAGCTCCTACGAGCAGTTCTTC.

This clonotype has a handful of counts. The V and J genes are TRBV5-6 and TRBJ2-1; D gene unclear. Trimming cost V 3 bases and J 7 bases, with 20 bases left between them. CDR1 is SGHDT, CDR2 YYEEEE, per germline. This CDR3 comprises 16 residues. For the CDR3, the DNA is TGTGCCAGCAGCTACTTCGGCCCCCTGACGCGGAATGAGCAGTTCTTC. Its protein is CASSYFGPLTRNEQFF.

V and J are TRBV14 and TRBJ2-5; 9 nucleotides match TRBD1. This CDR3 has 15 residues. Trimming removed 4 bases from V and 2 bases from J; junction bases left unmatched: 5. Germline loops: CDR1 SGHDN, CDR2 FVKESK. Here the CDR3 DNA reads TGTGCCAGCAGCCCCCGGGACAGGGCACAAGAGACCCAGTACTTC. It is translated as CASSPRDRAQETQYF.

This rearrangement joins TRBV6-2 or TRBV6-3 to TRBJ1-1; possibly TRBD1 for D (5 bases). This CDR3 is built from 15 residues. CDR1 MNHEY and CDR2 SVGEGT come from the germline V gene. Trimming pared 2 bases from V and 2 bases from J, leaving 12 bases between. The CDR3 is CASSYATAVNTEAFF. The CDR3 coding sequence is TGTGCCAGCAGTTACGCGACAGCGGTAAACACTGAAGCTTTCTTT.